Included here is one TCR beta chain sequence, with context. The target antigen is unknown. Germline assignment: CDR1 WSHSY and CDR2 SAAADI. This CDR3 is 13 amino acids long. V gave up 6 bases and J gave up 5 bases, with 13 bases separating them. The table came from immunoSEQ multiplex PCR; TCRdb's copy has only in-frame clones and leaves some out. The top ten hold 2.9% of the sample, which has 210,000 or so clones, about 91% seen once. The sample comes from a study of cytomegalovirus exposure and HLA in healthy donors. The overall study: Later analysis reported that the 120 or so validation repertoires shared the platform of the 500 to 850 first-cohort repertoires.

Study-wide results and caveats: Clusters of TCRs from the first cohort tended to co-occur in the roughly 120 validation repertoires (as a later analysis found). In vitro data verified a few CMV-associated chains as specific for CMV antigens. Associated with cytomegalovirus, according to the listing, were 150 to 200 TCR beta chains.

The chain has TRBV10-2 and TRBJ2-5, with D maybe TRBD1 (6 bases). This sequence originates from a woman aged 18-35 years in good health and CMV-seronegative. The sequenced sample consisted of PBMCs. The CDR3 sequence: CASSTGFGETQYF. The CDR3 region has the DNA TGCGCCAGCAGCACAGGGTTCGGGGAGACCCAGTACTTC.